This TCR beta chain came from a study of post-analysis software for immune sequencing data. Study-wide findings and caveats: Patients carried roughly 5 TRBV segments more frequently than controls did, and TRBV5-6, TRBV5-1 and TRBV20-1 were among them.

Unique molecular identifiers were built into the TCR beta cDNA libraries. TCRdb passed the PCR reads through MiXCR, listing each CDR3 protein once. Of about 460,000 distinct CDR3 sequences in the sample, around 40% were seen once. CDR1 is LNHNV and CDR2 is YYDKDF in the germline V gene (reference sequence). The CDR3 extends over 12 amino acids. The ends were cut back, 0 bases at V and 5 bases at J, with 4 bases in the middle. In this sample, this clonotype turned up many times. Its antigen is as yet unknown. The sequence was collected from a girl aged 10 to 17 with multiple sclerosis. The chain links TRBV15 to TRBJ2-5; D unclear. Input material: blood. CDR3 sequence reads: CATSRDLETQYF. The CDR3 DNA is TGTGCCACCAGCAGAGATTTGGAGACCCAGTACTTC. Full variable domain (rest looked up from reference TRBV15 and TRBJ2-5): DAMVIQNPRYQVTQFGKPVTLSCSQTLNHNVMYWYQQKSSQAPKLLFHYYDKDFNNEADTPDNFQSRRPNTSFCFLDIRSPGLGDTAMYLCATSRDLETQYFGPGTRLLVL.